This T cell receptor (beta chain) is from a study of cytomegalovirus exposure and HLA in healthy donors. Regarding the study as a whole: Apparent HLA restriction characterized most CMV-associated TCR beta chains in a later analysis. Sequencing likely produced, as an artifact, a cluster of highly shared sequence variants.

The primer mix had 60 Vbeta and 13 Jbeta primers. Using immunoSEQ multiplex PCR, the repertoire was profiled, and TCRdb retains in-frame clones only, with some absent. The top ten clones hold roughly 2.8% of a sample with approximately 160,000 clones, approximately 80% of them seen once. With respect to this clone: The antigen remains undetermined.

Sequenced material: PBMCs. The source is a woman in her thirties or forties in good health and CMV-seropositive.

CDR3 bases: TGCGCCAGCAGCTTAGGGACCGCTGGGGGAGGTGAAGCTTTCTTT. It encodes CASSLGTAGGGEAFF. The V call is TRBV5-1, the J call TRBJ1-1; D possibly corresponds to TRBD1 (5 bases). Per germline, CDR1 SGHRS and CDR2 YFSETQ. V was pared by 2 bases and J by 7 bases, with 18 bases between. The CDR3 has 15 amino acids.